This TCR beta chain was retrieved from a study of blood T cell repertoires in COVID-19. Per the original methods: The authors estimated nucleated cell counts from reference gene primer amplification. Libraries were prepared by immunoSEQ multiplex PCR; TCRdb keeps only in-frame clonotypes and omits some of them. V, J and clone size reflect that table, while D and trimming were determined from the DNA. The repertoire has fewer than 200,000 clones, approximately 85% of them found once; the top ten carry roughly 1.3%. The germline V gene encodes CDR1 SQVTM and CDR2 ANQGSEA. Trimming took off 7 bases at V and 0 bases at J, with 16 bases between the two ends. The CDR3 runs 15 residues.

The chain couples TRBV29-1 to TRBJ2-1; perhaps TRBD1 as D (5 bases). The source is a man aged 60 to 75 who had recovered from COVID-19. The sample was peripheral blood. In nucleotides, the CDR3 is TGCAGCGCCCCCTGGGGCTCCAGCTCCTACAATGAGCAGTTCTTC. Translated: CSAPWGSSSYNEQFF.